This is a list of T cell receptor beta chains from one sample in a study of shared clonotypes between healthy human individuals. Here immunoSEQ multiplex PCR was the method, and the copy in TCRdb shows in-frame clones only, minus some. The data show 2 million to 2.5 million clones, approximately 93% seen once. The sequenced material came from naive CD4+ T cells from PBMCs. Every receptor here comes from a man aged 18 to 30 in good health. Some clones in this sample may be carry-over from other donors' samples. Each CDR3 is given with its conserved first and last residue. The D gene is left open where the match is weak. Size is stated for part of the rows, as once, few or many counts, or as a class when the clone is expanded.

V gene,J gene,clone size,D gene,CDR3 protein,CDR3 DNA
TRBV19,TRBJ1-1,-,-,CASSIVGSTEAFF,TGTGCCAGTAGTATTGTGGGTAGCACTGAAGCTTTCTTT
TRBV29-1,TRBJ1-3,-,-,CCGKGPGNTIYF,TGCTGCGGTAAGGGCCCTGGAAACACCATATATTTT
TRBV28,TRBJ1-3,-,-,CASSLPRGLPGTIYF,TGTGCCAGCAGTTTACCCAGGGGCCTCCCAGGCACCATATATTTT
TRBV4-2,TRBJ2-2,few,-,CASSLSEGGSGELFF,TGTGCCAGCAGCCTTTCGGAAGGGGGAAGCGGGGAGCTGTTTTTT
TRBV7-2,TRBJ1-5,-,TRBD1,CASSLQGAGNQPQHF,TGTGCCAGCAGCTTACAGGGGGCGGGGAATCAGCCCCAGCATTTT
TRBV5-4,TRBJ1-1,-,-,CASSLEGDYTEAFF,TGTGCCAGCAGCTTGGAGGGGGATTACACTGAAGCTTTCTTT
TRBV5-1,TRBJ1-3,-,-,CASSLEGASGNTIYF,TGCGCCAGCAGCTTGGAGGGCGCCTCTGGAAACACCATATATTTT
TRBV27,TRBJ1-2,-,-,CASSLGTPSNYGYTF,TGTGCCAGCAGTTTAGGGACACCATCTAACTATGGCTACACCTTC
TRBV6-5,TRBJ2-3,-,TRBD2,CASSSAGGSADTQYF,TGTGCCAGCAGTTCGGCGGGAGGGTCGGCAGATACGCAGTATTTT
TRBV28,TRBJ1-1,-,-,CASSPSVLGGTEAFF,TGTGCCAGCAGTCCCTCCGTGCTGGGGGGGACTGAAGCTTTCTTT
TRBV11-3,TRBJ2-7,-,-,CASSLSGTYEQYF,TGTGCCAGCAGCTTGTCGGGAACCTACGAGCAGTACTTC
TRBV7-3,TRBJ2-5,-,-,CASSLTSSETQYF,TGTGCCAGCAGCTTAACTTCCTCAGAGACCCAGTACTTC
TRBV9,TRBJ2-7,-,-,CASSVGASLGLTYEQYF,TGTGCCAGCAGCGTTGGCGCCTCGCTGGGCTTAACCTACGAGCAGTACTTC
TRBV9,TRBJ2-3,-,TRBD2,CASTGTSGTDTQYF,TGTGCCAGCACCGGCACTAGCGGAACAGATACGCAGTATTTT
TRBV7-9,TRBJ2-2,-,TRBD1,CASSLDRGWTGELFF,TGTGCCAGCAGCTTGGACAGGGGGTGGACCGGGGAGCTGTTTTTT
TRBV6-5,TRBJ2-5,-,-,CASRSGSETQYF,TGTGCCAGCAGATCTGGTAGTGAGACCCAGTACTTC
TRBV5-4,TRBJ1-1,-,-,CASSKQVNTEAFF,TGTGCCAGCAGCAAACAGGTGAACACTGAAGCTTTCTTT
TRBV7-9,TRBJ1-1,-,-,CASSLEANTEAFF,TGTGCCAGCAGCTTAGAAGCTAACACTGAAGCTTTCTTT
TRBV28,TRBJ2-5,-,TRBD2,CASSLAGVGKTQYF,TGTGCCAGCAGTCTAGCGGGAGTGGGGAAGACCCAGTACTTC
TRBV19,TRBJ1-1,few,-,CASSSRERAEAFF,TGTGCCAGTAGTAGCAGGGAGAGGGCTGAAGCTTTCTTT
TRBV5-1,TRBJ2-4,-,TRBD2,CASSLKAGSGNIQYF,TGCGCCAGCAGCTTGAAAGCGGGGAGCGGAAACATTCAGTACTTC
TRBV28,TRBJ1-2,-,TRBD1,CASRREGALGYTF,TGTGCCAGCAGGCGTGAGGGGGCGCTTGGCTACACCTTC
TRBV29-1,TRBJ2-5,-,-,CSVDSSSETQYF,TGCAGCGTTGATTCTAGTTCGGAGACCCAGTACTTC
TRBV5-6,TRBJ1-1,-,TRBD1,CASSTIRTGGAETEAFF,TGTGCCAGCAGCACAATTAGGACAGGGGGCGCAGAGACTGAAGCTTTCTTT
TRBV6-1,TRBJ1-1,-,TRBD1,CASATGLNTEAFF,TGTGCCAGCGCGACAGGGCTGAACACTGAAGCTTTCTTT
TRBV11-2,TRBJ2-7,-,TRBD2,CASSSGSGTSYEQYF,TGTGCCAGCAGCTCTGGTAGCGGGACTTCCTACGAGCAGTACTTC
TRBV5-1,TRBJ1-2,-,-,CASSLAGGDYGYTF,TGCGCCAGCAGCTTGGCCGGCGGGGACTATGGCTACACCTTC
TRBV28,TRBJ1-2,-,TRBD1,CASRGSGGWYGYTF,TGTGCCAGCAGGGGGTCAGGGGGCTGGTATGGCTACACCTTC
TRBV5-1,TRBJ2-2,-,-,CASSYEVTNTGELFF,TGCGCCAGCAGCTACGAGGTCACTAACACCGGGGAGCTGTTTTTT
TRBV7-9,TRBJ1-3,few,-,CASSSDWPTIYF,TGTGCCAGCAGCTCGGACTGGCCTACCATATATTTT
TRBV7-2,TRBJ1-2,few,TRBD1,CASSLQGQTNYGYTF,TGTGCCAGCAGCTTACAGGGACAGACGAACTATGGCTACACCTTC
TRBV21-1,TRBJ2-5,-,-,CASSNRRDRGYF,TGTGCCAGCAGCAACCGCCGGGACAGGGGGTACTTC
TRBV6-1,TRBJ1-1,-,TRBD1,CASSAGQGTEAFF,TGTGCCAGCAGCGCCGGACAGGGCACTGAAGCTTTCTTT
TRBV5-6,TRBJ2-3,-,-,CASSLSTDTQYF,TGTGCCAGCAGCTTGAGCACAGATACGCAGTATTTT
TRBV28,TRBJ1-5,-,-,CASTLGGQPQHF,TGTGCCAGCACCTTAGGGGGTCAGCCCCAGCATTTT
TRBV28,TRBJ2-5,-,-,CASTPGAPETQYF,TGTGCCAGCACCCCAGGGGCGCCCGAGACCCAGTACTTC
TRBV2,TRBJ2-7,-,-,CASSDTRLAEQYF,TGTGCCAGCAGTGACACCCGGTTGGCCGAGCAGTACTTC